A selection of T cell receptor beta chains follows, all from one sample in a study of T cells in localized non-small cell lung cancer. The repertoire was sequenced with immunoSEQ multiplex PCR; TCRdb's copy has only in-frame clones and lacks some. The sample consists of 35,000 or so clones, 80% to 90% of them appearing once. The sequencing here drew on peripheral blood, taken before any cancer treatment. The receptors originated from a woman between 35 and 70 years old with stage I lung adenocarcinoma. CDR3s include the opening cysteine and the closing phenylalanine or tryptophan. The order of the fields is J gene, V gene, D gene, clone size, CDR3 DNA, CDR3 protein. The D gene is left open where the match is weak. A clone size is listed for some rows: how often the clone was seen (once, few, many), or a class if it is expanded.

TRBJ1-1 | TRBV18 | - | - | TGTGCCAGCTCACTACAGGACACTGAAGCTTTCTTT | CASSLQDTEAFF
TRBJ2-7 | TRBV18 | - | once | TGTGCCAGCTCACCAGGACCCGACCTCGGTTACGAGCAGTACTTC | CASSPGPDLGYEQYF
TRBJ1-1 | TRBV2 | - | - | TGTGCCAGCAGCGGACAGAGCGCTGGGAACACTGAAGCTTTCTTT | CASSGQSAGNTEAFF
TRBJ2-7 | TRBV18 | - | - | TGTGCCAGCTCACCGGGGCCGGGAGTCTCGGGGCCCTCCTACGAGCAGTACTTC | CASSPGPGVSGPSYEQYF
TRBJ1-4 | TRBV11-2 | TRBD1 | once | TGTGCCAGCAGCCCGGGGACAGGGCCAAATGAAAAACTGTTTTTT | CASSPGTGPNEKLFF
TRBJ1-6 | TRBV2 | - | - | TGTGCCAGCAGGAGGGACGCCGCCTCCAATTCACCCCTCCACTTT | CASRRDAASNSPLHF
TRBJ2-2 | TRBV5-1 | TRBD1 | - | TGCGCCAGCAGCCGTCCCGGGACAGGGGCGCCCACCGGGGAGCTGTTTTTT | CASSRPGTGAPTGELFF
TRBJ2-5 | TRBV29-1 | - | - | TGCAGCGGACAGCAAGAGACCCAGTACTTC | CSGQQETQYF
TRBJ2-7 | TRBV10-1 | TRBD2 | - | TGCGCCAGCAGACCCCAAGCGATAGCGGGAGTCTGTGCCCTAGTCTGGGAGCAGTACTTC | CASRPQAIAGVCALVWEQYF
TRBJ2-7 | TRBV19 | TRBD2 | - | TGTGCCAGTAGTATCGGGACTAGCGGGCGTTCCTACGAGCAGTACTTC | CASSIGTSGRSYEQYF
TRBJ1-2 | TRBV6-5 | TRBD1 | - | TGTGCCAGCAGTGAGGGACAGGGGCACGGCTACACCTTC | CASSEGQGHGYTF
TRBJ1-5 | TRBV7-9 | - | - | TGTGCCAGCAGCTTAGTGGGGGGGCAGCATCAGCCCCAGCATTTT | CASSLVGGQHQPQHF
TRBJ2-3 | TRBV5-5 | - | - | TGTGCCAGCAGCTGGGCCAATAGAGGAGATACGCAGTATTTT | CASSWANRGDTQYF
TRBJ2-1 | TRBV5-1 | TRBD1 | once | TGCGCCAGCAGCTTGGACGGACAGGGTAGGAATGAGCAGTTCTTC | CASSLDGQGRNEQFF
TRBJ1-2 | TRBV6-6 | TRBD1 | - | TGTGCCAGCAGTCCCGCGGGCAGGGGGGTGGGTGGCTACACCTTC | CASSPAGRGVGGYTF
TRBJ2-1 | TRBV29-1 | TRBD2 | - | TGCAGCGCCGGGACTAGCGGTCTCAATGAGCAGTTCTTC | CSAGTSGLNEQFF
TRBJ1-3 | TRBV18 | TRBD1 | - | TGTGCCAGCTCACCCCCCGGACAGGGAGGAAACACCATATATTTT | CASSPPGQGGNTIYF
TRBJ1-2 | TRBV30 | - | - | TGTGCCTGGAGTGGAGGATCTTATGGCGGCTACACCTTC | CAWSGGSYGGYTF
TRBJ2-1 | TRBV29-1 | - | - | TGCAGCGTTGAGGGGACTCTCGCCCTTAGCTCCTACAATGAGCAGTTCTTC | CSVEGTLALSSYNEQFF
TRBJ2-2 | TRBV19 | TRBD2 | once | TGTGCCAGTAGTCCCCGGGGACTAGCGGGAGGGTGGGAGCTGTTTTTT | CASSPRGLAGGWELFF
TRBJ1-1 | TRBV5-1 | - | - | TGCGCCAGCAGCTTAGGTGTAGACACTGAAGCTTTCTTT | CASSLGVDTEAFF
TRBJ1-1 | TRBV9 | - | few | TGTGCCAGCAGCGTAGTAGCCCTTGACGGGGGCACTGAAGCTTTCTTT | CASSVVALDGGTEAFF
TRBJ1-3 | TRBV5-4 | - | - | TGTGCCAGCAGCCCCGTGGGGGGTGGAAACACCATATATTTT | CASSPVGGGNTIYF
TRBJ2-1 | TRBV4-1 | - | - | TGCGCCAGCAGGGGGGTATCCTACAATGAGCAGTTCTTC | CASRGVSYNEQFF
TRBJ2-2 | TRBV18 | TRBD1 | - | TGTGCCAGCTCACCACCGAATCAGGGGGACACCGGGGAGCTGTTTTTT | CASSPPNQGDTGELFF